The next 27 T cell receptor beta chains were all read from a single sample in a study of blood T cell repertoires in COVID-19. Assay: immunoSEQ multiplex PCR; the TCRdb copy retains only in-frame clones and omits some. The sample shows 250,000 to 350,000 clones, about 91% of them seen only once. Sequencing was done on a sample of peripheral blood. All receptors come from a woman aged 55-69 years with acute or convalescent COVID-19.

J is TRBJ1-5 and V is TRBV2; TRBD1 matches 10 bases. The CDR3 totals 14 residues. The ends lost 7 bases at V and 6 bases at J; junction bases unmatched: 6. The germline V gene has CDR1 SNHLY and CDR2 FYNNEI. The CDR3 DNA reads TGTGCCAGCAATCCGGGACAGGGGTTTCAGCCCCAGCATTTT. This translates into CASNPGQGFQPQHF.

The genes are TRBV11-2 and TRBJ2-7; D is perhaps TRBD2 (6 bases). The ends were cut back, 1 base at V and 4 bases at J, with 17 bases in the middle. Per germline, CDR1 SGHAT and CDR2 FQNNGV. The CDR3 is 16 residues long. The DNA of the CDR3 is TGTGCCAGCAGCTTAGCCCTTCCGGCGGGGCGGTACGAGCAGTACTTC. Translating gives CASSLALPAGRYEQYF.

This clone appeared a few times. The sample carries other DNA sequences with the same CDR3. The rearrangement uses TRBV29-1 and TRBJ2-2; the D is unclear. The CDR3 consists of 13 residues. Trimming stripped 3 bases from V and 1 base from J, with 6 bases between. Germline CDR1 is SQVTM and CDR2 is ANQGSEA. The CDR3 here is CSVDRGNTGELFF. The CDR3 nucleotides are TGCAGCGTTGACAGAGGGAACACCGGGGAGCTGTTTTTT.

The chain recombines TRBV18 with TRBJ1-4, with 9 bases lining up with TRBD1. Germline V lookup: CDR1 KGHSH, CDR2 LQKENI. The CDR3 is 18 residues long. Trimming cost V 5 bases and J 8 bases; bases outside gene matches: 18. CDR3 coding DNA: TGTGCCAGCTCAACTATACCGGGACAGGGCCTACGGGGAGAAAAACTGTTTTTT. Protein product: CASSTIPGQGLRGEKLFF. Complete variable domain (other parts from reference TRBV18 and TRBJ1-4): NAGVMQNPRHLVRRRGQEARLRCSPMKGHSHVYWYRQLPEEGLKFMVYLQKENIIDESGMPKERFSAEFPKEGPSILRIQQVVRGDSAAYFCASSTIPGQGLRGEKLFFGSGTQLSVL.

V gene TRBV5-4 combines with J gene TRBJ2-6, with a possible D match to TRBD1 (6 bases). The CDR3 has 16 residues. Germline V gene sequence: CDR1 SGHNT, CDR2 YYREEE (reference sequence). V was pared by 5 bases and J by 0 bases, with 12 bases between. This CDR3 is CASRTTGFSGANVLTF. DNA for the CDR3: TGTGCCAGCAGAACAACAGGGTTCTCTGGGGCCAACGTCCTGACTTTC.

The chain carries TRBV7-2 and TRBJ1-5; TRBD1 is a possible D gene (5 bases). Germline loops: CDR1 SGHTA, CDR2 FQGNSA. The length of the CDR3 is 18 residues. The ends were cut back, 5 bases at V and 0 bases at J, with 20 bases in the middle. Here the CDR3 DNA reads TGTGCCAGCAGCGTCATGGGGGGACCCCAATATAGCAATCAGCCCCAGCATTTT. It codes for CASSVMGGPQYSNQPQHF.

The gene calls are TRBV7-6 and TRBJ2-7, with D possibly TRBD2 on 5 matching bases. Trimming stripped 5 bases from V and 7 bases from J, with 30 bases between. This CDR3 is built from 18 residues. The germline V gene has CDR1 SGHVS and CDR2 FNYEAQ. CDR3 nucleotide sequence: TGTGCCAGCAGCCCAATCGGGATACGAGGCCTCCAAAAAAGGGAGCAGTACTTC. This translates into CASSPIGIRGLQKREQYF. Based on the CDR3 plus reference TRBV7-6 and TRBJ2-7, the full variable domain is GAGVSQSPRYKVTKRGQDVALRCDPISGHVSLYWYRQALGQGPEFLTYFNYEAQQDKSGLPNDRFSAERPEGSISTLTIQRTEQRDSAMYRCASSPIGIRGLQKREQYFGPGTRLTVT.

The chain combines TRBV18 with TRBJ2-7, with TRBD1 matching over 7 bases. With 6 bases clipped from V and 7 bases from J, the junction kept 6 bases outside the gene matches. CDR1 is KGHSH, CDR2 LQKENI, per germline. This CDR3 spans 12 amino acids. The CDR3 bases are TGTGCCAGCTCTCGACAGGGAAAGGAGCAGTACTTC. This gives the protein CASSRQGKEQYF. The complete variable domain, with remaining parts taken from reference TRBV18 and TRBJ2-7, reads NAGVMQNPRHLVRRRGQEARLRCSPMKGHSHVYWYRQLPEEGLKFMVYLQKENIIDESGMPKERFSAEFPKEGPSILRIQQVVRGDSAAYFCASSRQGKEQYFGPGTRLTVT.

The chain combines TRBV7-2 with TRBJ1-5; D remains ambiguous. The V and J ends lost 1 base and 9 bases respectively, with 16 bases between them. Germline V gene sequence: CDR1 SGHTA, CDR2 FQGNSA. This CDR3 has 15 amino acids. The CDR3: CASSLERRSSWPQHF. CDR3 nucleotides: TGTGCCAGCAGCTTAGAAAGGAGGTCCTCTTGGCCCCAGCATTTT.

The genes are TRBV3-1 (or the pseudogene TRBV3-2) and TRBJ2-2; 12 bases match TRBD1. Germline V gene sequence: CDR1 LGHDT, CDR2 YNNKEL (reference sequence). With 3 bases clipped from V and 4 bases from J, the junction kept 3 bases outside the gene matches. The CDR3 contains 16 residues. The CDR3 here is CASSHRDRGPTGELFF. CDR3 nucleotides: TGTGCCAGCAGCCACCGGGACAGGGGGCCCACCGGGGAGCTGTTTTTT.

The CDR3 reads CASSPDRSSGNTIYF. DNA for the CDR3: TGTGCCAGCAGCCCAGACAGGAGCTCTGGAAACACCATATATTTT. The chain joins TRBV7-2 to TRBJ1-3; D is perhaps TRBD1 (6 bases). The CDR3 runs to 15 residues. Per the germline V gene, CDR1 is SGHTA and CDR2 is FQGNSA. Trimming pared 5 bases from V and 0 bases from J, leaving 11 bases between.

The chain joins TRBV4-2 to TRBJ1-4; 10 nucleotides agree with TRBD1. Germline CDR1 is LGHNA and CDR2 is YNFKEQ. J lost 7 bases, V lost 0 bases, and 2 bases had no gene match. The length of the CDR3 is 15 residues. CDR3 coding DNA: TGTGCCAGCAGCCAAGAATGGGACAGGGGTGAAAAACTGTTTTTT. It encodes CASSQEWDRGEKLFF.

The chain uses TRBV7-2 and TRBJ1-3, with D perhaps TRBD1 (6 bases). CDR3 length equals 18 residues. V lost 2 bases, J lost 0 bases, and 17 bases lay in between. Germline V CDR1 and CDR2: SGHTA, FQGNSA. The CDR3 sequence is CASSLSRGLSFSGNTIYF. As DNA, the CDR3 is TGTGCCAGCAGCTTAAGCAGGGGCCTATCCTTCTCTGGAAACACCATATATTTT.

There are a few counts of this clone. The chain joins TRBV28 to TRBJ1-5; TRBD1 matches at 9 bases. With 6 bases clipped from V and 0 bases from J, the junction kept 15 bases outside the gene matches. The CDR3 covers 19 residues. Looked up from germline, CDR1 is MDHEN and CDR2 is SYDVKM. The CDR3 here is CASSPNTGTGTHSNQPQHF. The CDR3 DNA sequence: TGTGCCAGCAGCCCAAACACCGGGACAGGGACCCATAGCAATCAGCCCCAGCATTTT.

The V call is TRBV10-3, the J call TRBJ1-5; D is uncertain. In germline, CDR1 is ENHRY, CDR2 SYGVKD. CDR3 length equals 14 residues. Trimming removed 3 bases from V and 4 bases from J, with 10 bases in between. The CDR3 loop is CAISDRHRNQPQHF. The CDR3 DNA follows: TGTGCCATCAGTGATAGACATCGTAATCAGCCCCAGCATTTT.

The chain has TRBV9 and TRBJ1-2, with D possibly TRBD1 on 6 matching bases. The CDR3 consists of 13 residues. Germline values: CDR1 SGDLS, CDR2 YYNGEE. Trimming removed 3 bases from V and 4 bases from J, with 10 bases in between. DNA for the CDR3: TGTGCCAGCAGCGAGGGGGTAAGCTATGGCTACACCTTC. Protein product: CASSEGVSYGYTF.

This chain connects TRBV15 to TRBJ2-3; 9 bases agree with TRBD2. CDR1 LNHNV and CDR2 YYDKDF come from the germline V gene (reference sequence). The CDR3 is 16 residues long. V gave up 0 bases and J gave up 5 bases; unmatched junction bases: 6. The CDR3 protein is CATSRDSGGKGDTQYF. The DNA of the CDR3 is TGTGCCACCAGCAGAGATAGCGGGGGTAAGGGAGATACGCAGTATTTT.

This chain uses TRBV7-3 with TRBJ2-3, with 7 bases aligning to TRBD1. The germline gives CDR1 SGHTA, CDR2 FQGTGA. V trimming: 5 bases; J trimming: 2 bases; junction bases outside the gene matches: 7. The CDR3 totals 15 residues. CDR3 amino acids: CASSAQGINTDTQYF. The CDR3 region has the DNA TGTGCCAGCAGCGCACAGGGGATAAACACAGATACGCAGTATTTT.

The V call is TRBV19, the J call TRBJ2-4, with 9 bases that match TRBD1. The CDR3 covers 15 residues. Unmatched junction bases numbered 8, after V lost 5 bases and J lost 6 bases. CDR1 and CDR2 from the germline V gene are LNHDA and SQIVND (reference sequence). The CDR3 nucleotides are TGTGCCAGTAGTCCCGAGGGACAGGGTGGAAACATTCAGTACTTC. Translating it yields CASSPEGQGGNIQYF.

The chain links TRBV9 to TRBJ2-7, with D possibly matching TRBD2 (5 bases). CDR3 size: 14 residues. CDR1 and CDR2 (germline): SGDLS, YYNGEE. The V end lost 3 bases, the J end lost 3 bases, and 13 bases lay between the germline ends. The CDR3 DNA reads TGTGCCAGCAGCGGGGGAGCCTTGAACTACGAGCAGTACTTC. It codes for CASSGGALNYEQYF. The variable domain in full, completed from reference TRBV9 and TRBJ2-7, reads DSGVTQTPKHLITATGQRVTLRCSPRSGDLSVYWYQQSLDQGLQFLIQYYNGEERAKGNILERFSAQQFPDLHSELNLSSLELGDSALYFCASSGGALNYEQYFGPGTRLTVT.

The chain is built from TRBV28 and TRBJ1-2, with 8 bases that match TRBD1. Germline values: CDR1 MDHEN, CDR2 SYDVKM. J was trimmed by 7 bases and V by 5 bases; bases with no gene match: 6. This CDR3 spans 13 amino acids. CDR3 sequence (DNA): TGTGCCAGCAGTACGGACAGGGTTGGTGGCTACACCTTC. Translation: CASSTDRVGGYTF.

The rearrangement links TRBV10-3 to TRBJ1-2; 8 positions match TRBD1. CDR1 is ENHRY, CDR2 SYGVKD, per germline. The CDR3 extends over 15 amino acids. V was clipped by 4 bases and J by 1 base; unmatched bases: 5. The CDR3 reads CAISAGQGFNYGYTF. The CDR3 bases are TGTGCCATCAGTGCAGGACAGGGTTTTAACTATGGCTACACCTTC.

The chain joins TRBV27 to TRBJ1-1, with 10 bases aligning to TRBD1. Germline V CDR1 and CDR2: MNHEY, SMNVEV (reference sequence). J was trimmed by 0 bases and V by 7 bases; bases with no gene match: 5. The CDR3 spans 15 residues. The CDR3 spells CASNYGTGVNTEAFF. In DNA form, the CDR3 reads TGTGCCAGCAATTATGGGACAGGGGTGAACACTGAAGCTTTCTTT.

This chain links TRBV6-5 with TRBJ2-7; TRBD1 aligns across 9 bases. V dropped 3 bases and J dropped 7; count of bases not matched to a gene: 13. The CDR3 totals 16 residues. Germline-derived CDR1 and CDR2 are MNHEY and SVGAGI. This CDR3 reads CASSYSGQGSSWEQYF. CDR3 nucleotides: TGTGCCAGCAGTTATTCCGGACAGGGGTCTAGTTGGGAGCAGTACTTC.

This rearrangement joins TRBV25-1 to TRBJ1-1; D remains ambiguous. V lost 0 bases, J lost 6 bases, and 11 bases lay in between. CDR1 and CDR2 (germline): MGHDK, SYGVNS. There are 14 residues in the CDR3. In DNA, the CDR3 is TGTGCCAGCAGTGAATACGTCTCTCAGGCTGAAGCTTTCTTT. Its protein is CASSEYVSQAEAFF.

V is TRBV19 and J is TRBJ2-1; 7 bases are a match to TRBD2. The CDR3 is 16 residues long. The J segment lost 1 base and the V segment lost 6 bases, leaving 9 bases of the junction unmatched. Germline CDR1 reads LNHDA; CDR2 reads SQIVND (reference sequence). The CDR3 DNA reads as TGTGCCAGTAGGGGACCTAGCGGTCTTTCCTACAATGAGCAGTTCTTC. Encoded protein: CASRGPSGLSYNEQFF.

The chain combines TRBV9 with TRBJ2-3; TRBD2 matches at 9 bases. The germline V gene has CDR1 SGDLS and CDR2 YYNGEE. This CDR3 spans 19 amino acids. With 3 bases clipped from V and 5 bases from J, the junction kept 19 bases outside the gene matches. CDR3: CASSALGPLIAGAGDTQYF. DNA of the CDR3: TGTGCCAGCAGCGCCCTAGGCCCATTGATAGCGGGAGCGGGAGATACGCAGTATTTT. Looking up the rest from reference TRBV9 and TRBJ2-3 gives the full variable domain: DSGVTQTPKHLITATGQRVTLRCSPRSGDLSVYWYQQSLDQGLQFLIQYYNGEERAKGNILERFSAQQFPDLHSELNLSSLELGDSALYFCASSALGPLIAGAGDTQYFGPGTRLTVL.